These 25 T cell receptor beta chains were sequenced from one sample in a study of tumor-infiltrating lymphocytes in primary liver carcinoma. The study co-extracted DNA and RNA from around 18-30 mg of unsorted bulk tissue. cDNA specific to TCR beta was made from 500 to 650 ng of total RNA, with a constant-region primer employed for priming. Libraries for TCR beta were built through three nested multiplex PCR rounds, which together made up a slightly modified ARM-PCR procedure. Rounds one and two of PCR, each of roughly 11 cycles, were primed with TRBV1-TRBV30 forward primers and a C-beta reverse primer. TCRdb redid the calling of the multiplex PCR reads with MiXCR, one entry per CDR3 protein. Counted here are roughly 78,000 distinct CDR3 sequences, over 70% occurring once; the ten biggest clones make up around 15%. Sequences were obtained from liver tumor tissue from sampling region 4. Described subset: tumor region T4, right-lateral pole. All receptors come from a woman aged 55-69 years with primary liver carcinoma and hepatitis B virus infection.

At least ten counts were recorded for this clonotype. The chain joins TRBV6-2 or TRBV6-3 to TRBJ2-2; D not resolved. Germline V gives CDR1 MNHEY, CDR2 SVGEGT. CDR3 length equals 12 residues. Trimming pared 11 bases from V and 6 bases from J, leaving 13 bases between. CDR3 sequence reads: CAGLTPAGELFF. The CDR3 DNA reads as TGTGCCGGATTGACGCCGGCCGGGGAGCTGTTTTTT.

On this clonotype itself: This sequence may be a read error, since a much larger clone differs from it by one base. As DNA, the CDR3 is TGTACCAGCAGCTCTCTAGGGGGTTTCTCCTACAATGAGCAGTTCTTC. Translating it yields CTSSSLGGFSYNEQFF. The rearrangement uses TRBV5-4 and TRBJ2-1; TRBD1 is a possible D gene (6 bases). The germline gives CDR1 SGHNT, CDR2 YYREEE (reference sequence). The CDR3 totals 16 residues.

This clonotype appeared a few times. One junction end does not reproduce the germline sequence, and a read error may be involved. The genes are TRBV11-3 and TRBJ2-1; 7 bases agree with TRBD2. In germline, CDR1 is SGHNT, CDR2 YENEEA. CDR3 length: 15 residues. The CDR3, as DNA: TGTGCCTGCAGCTTATCCGGAACTAGCGTCAGTGAGCAGTTCTTC. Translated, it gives CACSLSGTSVSEQFF.

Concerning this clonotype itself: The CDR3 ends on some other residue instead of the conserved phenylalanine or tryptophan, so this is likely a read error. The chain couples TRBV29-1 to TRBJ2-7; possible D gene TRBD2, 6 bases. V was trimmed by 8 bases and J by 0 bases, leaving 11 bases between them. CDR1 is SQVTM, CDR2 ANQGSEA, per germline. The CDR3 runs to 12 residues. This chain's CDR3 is CSLGGGSYEQYL. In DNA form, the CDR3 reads TGCAGCCTTGGGGGAGGCTCCTACGAGCAGTACTTA.

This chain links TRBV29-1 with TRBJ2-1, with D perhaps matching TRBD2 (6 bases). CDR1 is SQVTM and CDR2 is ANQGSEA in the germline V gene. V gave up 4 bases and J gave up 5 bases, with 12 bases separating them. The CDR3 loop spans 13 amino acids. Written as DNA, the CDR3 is TGCAGCGTTGGGGTAGCGGCTAACAATGAGCAGTTCTTC. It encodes CSVGVAANNEQFF.

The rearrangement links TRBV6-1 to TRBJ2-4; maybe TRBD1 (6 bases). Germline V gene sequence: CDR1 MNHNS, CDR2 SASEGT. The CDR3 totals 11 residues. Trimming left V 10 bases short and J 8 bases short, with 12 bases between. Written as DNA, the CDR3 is TGTGCCATCCACAAGGGGGACATTCAGTACTTC. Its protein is CAIHKGDIQYF.

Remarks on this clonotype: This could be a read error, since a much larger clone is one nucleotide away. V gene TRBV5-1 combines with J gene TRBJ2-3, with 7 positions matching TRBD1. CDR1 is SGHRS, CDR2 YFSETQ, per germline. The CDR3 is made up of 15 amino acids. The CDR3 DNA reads TGCGCCAGCAGCTTGGGGCGGCAGGGGACAGATACGCGGTATTTT. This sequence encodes CASSLGRQGTDTRYF.

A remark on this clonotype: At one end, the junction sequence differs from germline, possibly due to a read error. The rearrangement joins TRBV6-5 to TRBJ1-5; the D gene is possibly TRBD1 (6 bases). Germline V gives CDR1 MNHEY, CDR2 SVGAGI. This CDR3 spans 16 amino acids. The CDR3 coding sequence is TGTGCCAGCAGTCCTTCCGGACAGAGGGCTGGGAAGCCCCAACATTTT. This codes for CASSPSGQRAGKPQHF.

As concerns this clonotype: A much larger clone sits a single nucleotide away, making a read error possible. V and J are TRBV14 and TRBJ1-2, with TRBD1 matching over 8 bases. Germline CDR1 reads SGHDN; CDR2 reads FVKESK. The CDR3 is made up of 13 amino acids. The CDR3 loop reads CASSRGTGGGCTF. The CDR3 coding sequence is TGTGCCAGCAGCCGTGGGACAGGTGGTGGCTGCACCTTC.

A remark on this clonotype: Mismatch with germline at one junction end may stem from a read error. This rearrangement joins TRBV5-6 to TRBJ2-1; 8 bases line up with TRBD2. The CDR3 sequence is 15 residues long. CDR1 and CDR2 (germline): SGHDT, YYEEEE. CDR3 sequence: CASQERGNFYNEQFF. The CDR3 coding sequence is TGTGCCAGCCAAGAGCGGGGGAACTTTTACAATGAGCAGTTCTTT.

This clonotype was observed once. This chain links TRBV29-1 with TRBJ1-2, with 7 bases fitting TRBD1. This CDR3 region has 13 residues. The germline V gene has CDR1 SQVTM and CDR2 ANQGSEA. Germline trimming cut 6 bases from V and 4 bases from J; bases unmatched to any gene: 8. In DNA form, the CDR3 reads TGCAGCGTACACCGGGACAGTGGCTATGGCTACACCTTC. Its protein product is CSVHRDSGYGYTF.

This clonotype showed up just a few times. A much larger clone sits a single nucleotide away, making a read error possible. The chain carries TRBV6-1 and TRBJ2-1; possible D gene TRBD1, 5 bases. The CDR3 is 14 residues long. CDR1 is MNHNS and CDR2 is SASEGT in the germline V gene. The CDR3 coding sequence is TGTGTCAGCAGAAACAGGTCCCTCTACAATGAGCAGTTCTTC. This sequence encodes CVSRNRSLYNEQFF.

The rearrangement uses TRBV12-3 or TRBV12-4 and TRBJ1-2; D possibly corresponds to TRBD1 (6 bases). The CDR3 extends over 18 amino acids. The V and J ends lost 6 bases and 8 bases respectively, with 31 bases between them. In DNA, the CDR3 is TGTGCCAGCAGGGAAAGGGGGGGGCTCTCCACAACTAACGTAGGCTACACCTTC. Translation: CASRERGGLSTTNVGYTF.

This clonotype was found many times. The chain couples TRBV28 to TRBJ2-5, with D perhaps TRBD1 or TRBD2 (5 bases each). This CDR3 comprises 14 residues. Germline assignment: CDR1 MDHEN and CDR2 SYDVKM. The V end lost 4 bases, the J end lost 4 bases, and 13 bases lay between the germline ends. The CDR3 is CASSYEGLAETQYF. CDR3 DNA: TGTGCCAGCAGTTATGAGGGGTTAGCAGAGACCCAGTACTTC.

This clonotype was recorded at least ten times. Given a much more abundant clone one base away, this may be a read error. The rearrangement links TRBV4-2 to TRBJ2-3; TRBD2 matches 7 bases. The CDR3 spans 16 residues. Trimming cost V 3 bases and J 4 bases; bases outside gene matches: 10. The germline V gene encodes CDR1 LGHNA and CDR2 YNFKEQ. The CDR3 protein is CASSHDMAGEADTQYF. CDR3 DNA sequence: TGTGCCAGCAGCCATGATATGGCGGGAGAGGCAGATACGCAGTATTTT.

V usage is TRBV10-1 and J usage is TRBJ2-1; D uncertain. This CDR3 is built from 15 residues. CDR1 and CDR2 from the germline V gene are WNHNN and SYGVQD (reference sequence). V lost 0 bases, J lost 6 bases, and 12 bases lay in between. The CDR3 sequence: CASSESGTWRNEQFF. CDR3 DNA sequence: TGCGCCAGCAGTGAGTCCGGTACATGGCGCAATGAGCAGTTCTTC.

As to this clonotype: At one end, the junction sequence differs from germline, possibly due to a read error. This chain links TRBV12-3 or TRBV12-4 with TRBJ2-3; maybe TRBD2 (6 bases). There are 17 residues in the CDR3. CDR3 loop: CVSSPSWDIGRTDTHYF. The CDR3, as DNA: TGTGTCAGCAGTCCGTCGTGGGATATCGGGAGAACCGATACGCACTATTTT.

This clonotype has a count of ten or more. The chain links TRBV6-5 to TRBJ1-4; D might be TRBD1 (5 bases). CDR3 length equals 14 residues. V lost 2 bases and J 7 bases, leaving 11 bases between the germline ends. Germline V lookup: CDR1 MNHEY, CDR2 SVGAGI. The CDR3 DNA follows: TGTGCCAGCAGTTACAGGGGCGGGCGTGAAAAACTGTTTTTT. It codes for CASSYRGGREKLFF.

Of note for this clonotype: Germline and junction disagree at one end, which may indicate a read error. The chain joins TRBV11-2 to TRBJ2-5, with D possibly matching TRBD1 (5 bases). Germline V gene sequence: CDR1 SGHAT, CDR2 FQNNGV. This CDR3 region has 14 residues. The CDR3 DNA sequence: TGTGCCAGTAGCTTAGAGTTCAGGGTTGAGGCCCAGTATTTC. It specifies CASSLEFRVEAQYF.

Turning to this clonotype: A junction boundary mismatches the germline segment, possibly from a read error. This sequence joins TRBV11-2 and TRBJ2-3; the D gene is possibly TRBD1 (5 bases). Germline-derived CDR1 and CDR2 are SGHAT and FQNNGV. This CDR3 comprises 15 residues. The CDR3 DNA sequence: TGTGCCAGCCGCTTAGAATGGACGGACACAGATACACAGTATTTC. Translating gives CASRLEWTDTDTQYF.

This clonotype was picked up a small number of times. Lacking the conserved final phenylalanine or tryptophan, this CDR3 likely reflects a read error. The DNA of the CDR3 is TGCAGCGTCACAGGGCACTCGGGCGGGGGGCTGTTTTTA. Translating it yields CSVTGHSGGGLFL. This chain joins TRBV29-1 and TRBJ2-2; D perhaps matches TRBD2 (7 bases). CDR1 is SQVTM, CDR2 ANQGSEA, per germline. This CDR3 is 13 amino acids long.

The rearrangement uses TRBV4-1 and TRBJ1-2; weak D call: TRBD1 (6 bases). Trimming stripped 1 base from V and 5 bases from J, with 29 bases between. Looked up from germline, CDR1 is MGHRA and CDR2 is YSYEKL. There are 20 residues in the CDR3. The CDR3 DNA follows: TGCGCCAGCAGCCAAGGTTGGGCTTCCCAGACAGGAGCCATGGGGTATGGCTACACCTTC. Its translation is CASSQGWASQTGAMGYGYTF.

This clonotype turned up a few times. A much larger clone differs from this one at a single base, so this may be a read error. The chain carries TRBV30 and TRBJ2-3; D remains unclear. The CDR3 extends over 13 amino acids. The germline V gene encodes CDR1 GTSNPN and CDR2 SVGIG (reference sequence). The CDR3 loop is CVWSGISTDTQYF. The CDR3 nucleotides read TGTGTCTGGAGTGGAATAAGCACAGATACGCAGTATTTT.

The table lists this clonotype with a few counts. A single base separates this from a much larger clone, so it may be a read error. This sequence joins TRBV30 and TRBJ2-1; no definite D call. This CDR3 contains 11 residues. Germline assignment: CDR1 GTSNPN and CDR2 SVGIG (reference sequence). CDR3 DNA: TGTGCCTGGAGTGTCGTCAATGAGCAGCTCTTC. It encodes CAWSVVNEQLF.

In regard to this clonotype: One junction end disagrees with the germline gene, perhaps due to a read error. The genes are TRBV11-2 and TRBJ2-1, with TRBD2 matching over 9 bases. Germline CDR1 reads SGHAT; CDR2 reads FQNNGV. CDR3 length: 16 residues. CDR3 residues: CASSCGNSGGYNEQLF. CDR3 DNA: TGCGCCAGCAGCTGCGGAAATAGCGGGGGATACAATGAGCAGTTGTTC.